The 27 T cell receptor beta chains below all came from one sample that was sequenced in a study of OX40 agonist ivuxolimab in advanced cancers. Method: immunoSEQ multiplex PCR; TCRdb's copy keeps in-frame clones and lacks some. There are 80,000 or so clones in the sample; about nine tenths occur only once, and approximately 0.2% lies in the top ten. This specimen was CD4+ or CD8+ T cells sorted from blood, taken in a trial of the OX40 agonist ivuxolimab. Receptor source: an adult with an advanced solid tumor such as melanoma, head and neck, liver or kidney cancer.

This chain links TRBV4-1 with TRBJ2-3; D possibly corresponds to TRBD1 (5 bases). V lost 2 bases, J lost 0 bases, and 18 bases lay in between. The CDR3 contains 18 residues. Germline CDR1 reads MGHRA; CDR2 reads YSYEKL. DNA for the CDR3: TGCGCCAGCAGCCAACCCTGGGGCACAACTTTTAGCACAGATACGCAGTATTTT. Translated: CASSQPWGTTFSTDTQYF.

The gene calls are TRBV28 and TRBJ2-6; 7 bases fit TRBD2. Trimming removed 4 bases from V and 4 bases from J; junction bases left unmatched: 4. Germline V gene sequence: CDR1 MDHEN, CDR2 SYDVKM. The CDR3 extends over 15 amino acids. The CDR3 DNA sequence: TGTGCCAGCAGTTGGGGAGGGTCCGGGGCCAACGTCCTGACTTTC. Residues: CASSWGGSGANVLTF.

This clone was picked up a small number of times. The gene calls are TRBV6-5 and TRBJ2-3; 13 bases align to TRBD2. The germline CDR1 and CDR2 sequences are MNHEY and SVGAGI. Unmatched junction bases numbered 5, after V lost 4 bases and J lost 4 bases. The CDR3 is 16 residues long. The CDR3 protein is CASSFRLAGGADTQYF. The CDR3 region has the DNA TGTGCCAGCAGTTTTAGACTAGCGGGAGGCGCAGATACGCAGTATTTT.

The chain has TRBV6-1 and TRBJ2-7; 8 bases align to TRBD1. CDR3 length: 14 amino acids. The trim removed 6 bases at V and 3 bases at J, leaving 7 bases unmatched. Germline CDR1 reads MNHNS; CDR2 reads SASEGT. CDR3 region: CASSRSDRGYEQYF. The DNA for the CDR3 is TGTGCCAGCAGCCGGAGTGACAGGGGCTACGAGCAGTACTTC.

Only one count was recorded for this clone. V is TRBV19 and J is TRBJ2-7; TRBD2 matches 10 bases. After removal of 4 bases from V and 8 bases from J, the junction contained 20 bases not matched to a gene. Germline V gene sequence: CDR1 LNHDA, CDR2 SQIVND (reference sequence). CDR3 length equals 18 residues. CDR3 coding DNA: TGTGCCAGTAGTAGAGAAGCTAGCGGGAGAGGGATCTTTTCAAAGCAGTACTTC. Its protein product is CASSREASGRGIFSKQYF.

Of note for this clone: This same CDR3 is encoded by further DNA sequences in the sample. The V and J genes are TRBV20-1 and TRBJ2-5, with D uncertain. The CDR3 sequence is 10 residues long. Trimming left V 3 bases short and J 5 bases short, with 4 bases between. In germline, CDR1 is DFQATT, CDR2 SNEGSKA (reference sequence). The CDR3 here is CSASLETQYF. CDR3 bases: TGCAGTGCTAGCCTTGAGACCCAGTACTTC.

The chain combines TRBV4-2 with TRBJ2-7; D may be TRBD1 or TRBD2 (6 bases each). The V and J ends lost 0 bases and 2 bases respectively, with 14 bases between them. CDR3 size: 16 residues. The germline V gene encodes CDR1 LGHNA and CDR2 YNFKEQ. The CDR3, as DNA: TGTGCCAGCAGCCAAGATACTTGGGGGGCAGCCTACGAGCAGTACTTC. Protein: CASSQDTWGAAYEQYF.

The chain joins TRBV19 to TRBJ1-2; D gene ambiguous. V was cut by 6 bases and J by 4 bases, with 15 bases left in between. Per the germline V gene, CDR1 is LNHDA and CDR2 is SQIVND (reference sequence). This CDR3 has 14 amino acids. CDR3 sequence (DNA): TGTGCCAGTAGGGACGGCGGAGCCAGCTATGGCTACACCTTC. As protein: CASRDGGASYGYTF.

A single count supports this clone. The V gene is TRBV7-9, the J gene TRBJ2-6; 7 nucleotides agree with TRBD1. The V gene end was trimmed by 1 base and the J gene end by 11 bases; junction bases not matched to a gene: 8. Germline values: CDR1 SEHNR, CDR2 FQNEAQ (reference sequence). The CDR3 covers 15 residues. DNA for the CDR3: TGTGCCAGCAGCTTAGAGGGACAGATCGCCGACGTCCTGACTTTC. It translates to CASSLEGQIADVLTF.

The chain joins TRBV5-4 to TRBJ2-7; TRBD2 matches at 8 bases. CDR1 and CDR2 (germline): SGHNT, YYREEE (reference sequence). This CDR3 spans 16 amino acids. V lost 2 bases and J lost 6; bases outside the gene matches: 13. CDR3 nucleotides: TGTGCCAGCAGCTTCGGGGGGGTAGGGCTCTTTCCCGAGCAGTACTTC. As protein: CASSFGGVGLFPEQYF.

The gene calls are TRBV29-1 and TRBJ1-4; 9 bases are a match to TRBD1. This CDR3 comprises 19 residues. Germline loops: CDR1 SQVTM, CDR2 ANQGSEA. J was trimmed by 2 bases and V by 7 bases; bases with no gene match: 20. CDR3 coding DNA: TGCAGCGCCACAAAAGGTGCCCGGGACAGGGCCAACACTAATGAAAAACTGTTTTTT. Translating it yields CSATKGARDRANTNEKLFF. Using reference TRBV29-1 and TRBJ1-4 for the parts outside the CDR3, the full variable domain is SAVISQKPSRDICQRGTSLTIQCQVDSQVTMMFWYRQQPGQSLTLIATANQGSEATYESGFVIDKFPISRPNLTFSTLTVSNMSPEDSSIYLCSATKGARDRANTNEKLFFGSGTQLSVL.

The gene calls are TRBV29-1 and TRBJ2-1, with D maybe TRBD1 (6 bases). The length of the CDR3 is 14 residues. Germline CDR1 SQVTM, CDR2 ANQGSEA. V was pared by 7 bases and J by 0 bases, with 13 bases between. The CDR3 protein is CSGRGLSSYNEQFF. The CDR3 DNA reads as TGCAGCGGCAGGGGCCTTAGCTCCTACAATGAGCAGTTCTTC.

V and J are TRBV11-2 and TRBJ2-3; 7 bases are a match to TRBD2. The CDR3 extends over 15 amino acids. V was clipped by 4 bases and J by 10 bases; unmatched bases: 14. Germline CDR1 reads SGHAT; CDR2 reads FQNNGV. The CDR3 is CASSSNSGTTLPQYF. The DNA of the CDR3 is TGTGCCAGCAGCTCGAATTCCGGGACTACGTTACCGCAGTATTTT.

CDR3 amino acids: CASSYPLGGSYGYTF. The CDR3 DNA is TGTGCCAGCAGTTACCCCCTTGGCGGATCCTATGGCTACACCTTC. This chain links TRBV28 with TRBJ1-2; D call uncertain. CDR1 is MDHEN, CDR2 SYDVKM, per germline. This CDR3 region has 15 residues. Trimming shortened V by 4 bases and J by 4 bases, and 16 bases separated the two germline ends.

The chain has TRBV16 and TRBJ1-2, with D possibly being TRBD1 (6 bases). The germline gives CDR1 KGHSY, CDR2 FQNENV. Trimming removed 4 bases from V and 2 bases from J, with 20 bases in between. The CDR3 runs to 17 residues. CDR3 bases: TGTGCCAGCAGCCCCGTACGCGGGACAAGGAAGAACTATGGCTACACCTTC. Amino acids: CASSPVRGTRKNYGYTF.

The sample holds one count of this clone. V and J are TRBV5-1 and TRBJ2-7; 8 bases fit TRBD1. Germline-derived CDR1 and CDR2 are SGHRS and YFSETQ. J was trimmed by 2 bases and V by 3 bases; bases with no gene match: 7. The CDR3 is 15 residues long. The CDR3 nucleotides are TGCGCCAGCAGCTGGACACAGGGGGGAGCCTACGAGCAGTACTTC. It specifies CASSWTQGGAYEQYF.

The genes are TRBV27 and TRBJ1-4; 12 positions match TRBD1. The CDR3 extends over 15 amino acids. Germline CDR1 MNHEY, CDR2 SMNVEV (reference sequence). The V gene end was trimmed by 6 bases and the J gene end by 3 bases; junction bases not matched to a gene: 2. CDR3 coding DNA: TGTGCCAGCAGGGGACAGGGGGCGGCTAATGAAAAACTGTTTTTT. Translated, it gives CASRGQGAANEKLFF. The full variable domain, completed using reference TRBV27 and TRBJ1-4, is EAQVTQNPRYLITVTGKKLTVTCSQNMNHEYMSWYRQDPGLGLRQIYYSMNVEVTDKGDVPEGYKVSRKEKRNFPLILESPSPNQTSLYFCASRGQGAANEKLFFGSGTQLSVL.

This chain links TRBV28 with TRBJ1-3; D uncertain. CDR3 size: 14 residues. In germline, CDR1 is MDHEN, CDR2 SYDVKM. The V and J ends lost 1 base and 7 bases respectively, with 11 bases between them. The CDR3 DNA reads TGTGCCAGCAGTTTATCGGCCTATGGGAACACCATATATTTT. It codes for CASSLSAYGNTIYF.

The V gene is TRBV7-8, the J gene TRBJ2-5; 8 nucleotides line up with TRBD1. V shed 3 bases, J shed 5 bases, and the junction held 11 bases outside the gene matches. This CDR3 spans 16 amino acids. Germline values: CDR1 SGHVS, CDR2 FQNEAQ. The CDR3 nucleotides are TGTGCCAGCAGCTTCGTCGGACAGGGTCTGGGGGAGACCCAGTACTTC. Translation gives CASSFVGQGLGETQYF.

The CDR3 loop is CASSLLTSQETQYF. The CDR3 bases are TGTGCCAGCAGTTTACTGACTAGCCAAGAGACCCAGTACTTC. V and J are TRBV27 and TRBJ2-5; D is possibly TRBD2 (6 bases). Trimming took 2 bases from V and 1 from J, leaving 8 bases between them. This CDR3 is built from 14 residues. Looked up from germline, CDR1 is MNHEY and CDR2 is SMNVEV (reference sequence).

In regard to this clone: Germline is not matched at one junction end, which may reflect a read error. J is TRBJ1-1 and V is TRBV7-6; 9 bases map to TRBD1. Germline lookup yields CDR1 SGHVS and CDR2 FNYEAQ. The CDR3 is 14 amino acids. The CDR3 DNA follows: TGTGCCAGCAGCTCCGGGACAGGGAACGCTGAAGCTTTCTTT. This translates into CASSSGTGNAEAFF.

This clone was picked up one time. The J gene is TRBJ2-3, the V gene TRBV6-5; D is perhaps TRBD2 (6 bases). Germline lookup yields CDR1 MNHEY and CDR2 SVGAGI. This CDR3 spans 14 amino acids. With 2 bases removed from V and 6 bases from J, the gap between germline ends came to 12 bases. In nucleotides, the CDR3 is TGTGCCAGCAGTTACAGGAGGGGTGACGATACGCAGTATTTT. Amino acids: CASSYRRGDDTQYF.

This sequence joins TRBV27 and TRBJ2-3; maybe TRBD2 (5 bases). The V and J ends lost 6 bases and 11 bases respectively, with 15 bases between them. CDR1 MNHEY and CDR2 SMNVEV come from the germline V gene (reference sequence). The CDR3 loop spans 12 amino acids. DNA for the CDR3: TGTGCCAGCAGGGGAGTAGTCCTTGAGCAGTATTTT. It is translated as CASRGVVLEQYF.

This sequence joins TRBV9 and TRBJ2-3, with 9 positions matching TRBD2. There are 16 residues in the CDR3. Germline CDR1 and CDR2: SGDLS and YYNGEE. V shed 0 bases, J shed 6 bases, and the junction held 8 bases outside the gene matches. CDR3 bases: TGTGCCAGCAGCGTAGGGTTAGCGGGAGAGTCGGATACGCAGTATTTT. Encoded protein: CASSVGLAGESDTQYF.

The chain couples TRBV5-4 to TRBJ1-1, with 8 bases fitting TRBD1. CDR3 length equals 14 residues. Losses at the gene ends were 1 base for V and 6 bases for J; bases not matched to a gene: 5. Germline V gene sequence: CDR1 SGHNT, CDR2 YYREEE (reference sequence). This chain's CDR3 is CASSLTGGRAEAFF. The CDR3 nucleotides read TGTGCCAGCAGCTTGACAGGGGGTAGGGCTGAAGCTTTCTTT. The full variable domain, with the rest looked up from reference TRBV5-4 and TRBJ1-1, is ETGVTQSPTHLIKTRGQQVTLRCSSQSGHNTVSWYQQALGQGPQFIFQYYREEENGRGNFPPRFSGLQFPNYSSELNVNALELDDSALYLCASSLTGGRAEAFFGQGTRLTVV.

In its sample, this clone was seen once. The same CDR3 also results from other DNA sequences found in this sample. DNA for the CDR3: TGTGCCAGCAGCGTAGGGGATAGCGGGAGGAGGGATACGCAGTATTTT. Amino acids: CASSVGDSGRRDTQYF. The chain links TRBV9 to TRBJ2-3, with 10 bases fitting TRBD2. Germline values: CDR1 SGDLS, CDR2 YYNGEE. The CDR3 is 16 amino acids. Trimming took 0 bases from V and 6 from J; bases not matched to a gene: 7.

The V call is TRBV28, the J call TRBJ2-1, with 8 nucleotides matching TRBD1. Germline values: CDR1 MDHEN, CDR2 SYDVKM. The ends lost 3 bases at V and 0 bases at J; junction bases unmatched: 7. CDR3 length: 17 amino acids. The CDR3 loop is CASSFPTGAPSYNEQFF. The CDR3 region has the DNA TGTGCCAGCAGTTTTCCGACAGGGGCCCCCTCCTACAATGAGCAGTTCTTC.